Following are 20 T cell receptor beta chains from one sample sequenced in a study of cytomegalovirus exposure and HLA in healthy donors. PCR primers comprised 60 Vbeta and 13 Jbeta primers. TCRdb's copy holds only in-frame clones and misses some; the assay was immunoSEQ multiplex PCR. The sample has about 150,000 clones, approximately 80% seen once; the top ten hold 13%. The sequencing input was PBMCs. The receptors derive from a man aged 25-40 years in good health and CMV-seropositive.

This clone was recorded only once. The chain uses TRBV19 and TRBJ2-3, with 7 bases lining up with TRBD2. V shed 3 bases, J shed 0 bases, and the junction held 9 bases outside the gene matches. This CDR3 contains 17 residues. Germline CDR1 LNHDA, CDR2 SQIVND (reference sequence). The CDR3, as DNA: TGTGCCAGTAGTATTAATCCGTCTAGCGGTAGCACAGATACGCAGTATTTT. Translated: CASSINPSSGSTDTQYF.

This rearrangement joins TRBV5-1 to TRBJ2-2; 9 nucleotides align to TRBD1. Per the germline V gene, CDR1 is SGHRS and CDR2 is YFSETQ. Losses at the gene ends were 0 bases for V and 6 bases for J; bases not matched to a gene: 0. The CDR3 length is 14 residues. The CDR3 region is CASSLGTGAGELFF. DNA of the CDR3: TGCGCCAGCAGCTTGGGGACAGGGGCCGGGGAGCTGTTTTTT.

This clone was counted once. CDR3 sequence (DNA): TGCGCCAGCAGCCAAGATTTGCGGGGGACTGTGAACACTGAAGCTTTCTTT. Translating gives CASSQDLRGTVNTEAFF. The chain couples TRBV4-1 to TRBJ1-1; D is possibly TRBD1 (5 bases). Trimming took off 0 bases at V and 0 bases at J, with 14 bases between the two ends. CDR1 and CDR2 from the germline V gene are MGHRA and YSYEKL. This CDR3 is built from 17 residues.

This rearrangement joins TRBV4-2 to TRBJ2-7; 10 nucleotides align to TRBD1. This CDR3 has 14 residues. Germline V gene sequence: CDR1 LGHNA, CDR2 YNFKEQ. With V trimmed by 3 bases and J by 3 bases, 2 bases remained unmatched. CDR3 in DNA: TGTGCCAGCAGCCAGGACAGGGGGGTCTACGAGCAGTACTTC. Translated: CASSQDRGVYEQYF.

The gene calls are TRBV6-4 and TRBJ2-1; 12 nucleotides align to TRBD2. The V gene end was trimmed by 10 bases and the J gene end by 6 bases; junction bases not matched to a gene: 7. This CDR3 is 14 amino acids long. CDR1 is MRHNA and CDR2 is SNTAGT in the germline V gene. In DNA, the CDR3 is TGTGCCACCAAAAAACTAGCGGGAGGCAATGAGCAGTTCTTC. Its translation: CATKKLAGGNEQFF.

This clone was counted only a few times. This chain joins TRBV2 and TRBJ1-4; unclear D gene. Trimming took 1 base from V and 8 from J, leaving 11 bases between them. CDR3 size: 14 residues. Germline V gene lookup returns CDR1 SNHLY and CDR2 FYNNEI. The CDR3 region is CASSEVVYSEKLFF. The CDR3 region has the DNA TGTGCCAGCAGTGAAGTGGTTTATAGCGAAAAACTGTTTTTT.

CDR3 loop: CASSRLADEQFF. CDR3 coding DNA: TGTGCCAGCAGTCGACTAGCCGATGAGCAGTTCTTC. J is TRBJ2-1 and V is TRBV7-9; 7 positions agree with TRBD2. The germline CDR1 and CDR2 sequences are SEHNR and FQNEAQ (reference sequence). The CDR3 extends over 12 amino acids. With V trimmed by 6 bases and J by 8 bases, 4 bases remained unmatched.

The chain is built from TRBV11-2 and TRBJ2-5, with TRBD1 matching 10 bases. Germline CDR1 reads SGHAT; CDR2 reads FQNNGV. The J segment lost 5 bases and the V segment lost 1 base, leaving 4 bases of the junction unmatched. CDR3 length equals 15 residues. CDR3 coding DNA: TGTGCCAGCAGCTTAGGCGGGGACAGGGGCGAGACCCAGTACTTC. This codes for CASSLGGDRGETQYF.

V usage is TRBV5-5 and J usage is TRBJ2-3; TRBD1 is a possible D gene (5 bases). Germline CDR1 and CDR2: SGHKS and YYEKEE (reference sequence). This CDR3 spans 16 amino acids. V was pared by 0 bases and J by 2 bases, with 13 bases between. CDR3 residues: CASSLVIGASTDTQYF. Here the CDR3 DNA reads TGTGCCAGCAGCTTGGTTATAGGGGCCTCCACAGATACGCAGTATTTT.

The chain is built from TRBV7-9 and TRBJ2-1; 8 positions match TRBD2. CDR3 length: 16 amino acids. The V segment lost 5 bases and the J segment 7 bases; nucleotides outside the gene matches: 13. Germline-derived CDR1 and CDR2 are SEHNR and FQNEAQ (reference sequence). CDR3 protein: CASSPVLAGIKNEQFF. CDR3 coding DNA: TGTGCCAGCAGCCCTGTATTAGCGGGAATTAAAAATGAGCAGTTCTTC.

V gene TRBV9 combines with J gene TRBJ1-6, with TRBD1 matching over 7 bases. CDR1 and CDR2 (germline): SGDLS, YYNGEE. The ends lost 4 bases at V and 9 bases at J; junction bases unmatched: 13. The CDR3 sequence is 16 residues long. In nucleotides, the CDR3 is TGTGCCAGCAGCCCCAACGCCTGGACAGGAACTTCACCCCTCCACTTT. Its translation: CASSPNAWTGTSPLHF.

This clone was seen just once. V and J are TRBV28 and TRBJ2-3; TRBD2 is a possible D gene (5 bases). The V gene lost 6 bases and the J gene lost 2 bases, with 15 bases spanning the gap. The CDR3 spans 15 residues. CDR1 is MDHEN, CDR2 SYDVKM, per germline. Here the CDR3 reads CASSPGSAYTDTQYF. The CDR3 region has the DNA TGTGCCAGCAGCCCTGGGAGCGCGTACACAGATACGCAGTATTTT.

This clone was seen only a few times. This chain links TRBV28 with TRBJ1-5, with a tentative D call TRBD1 (6 bases). The germline V gene encodes CDR1 MDHEN and CDR2 SYDVKM. V was cut by 3 bases and J by 3 bases, with 12 bases left in between. The CDR3 is 15 amino acids. The CDR3 bases are TGTGCCAGCAGTTTCGGGGGGCGAGACAATCAGCCCCAGCATTTT. It yields the protein CASSFGGRDNQPQHF.

This chain links TRBV27 with TRBJ2-5, with 12 bases that match TRBD2. The V and J ends lost 5 bases and 5 bases, in that order; junction bases with no gene match: 9. This CDR3 spans 16 amino acids. Germline values: CDR1 MNHEY, CDR2 SMNVEV (reference sequence). Here the CDR3 DNA reads TGTGCCAGCAGTCGAGAACTAGCGGGAGGCGAGGAGACCCAGTACTTC. Its translation: CASSRELAGGEETQYF.

The chain employs TRBV28 and TRBJ2-7; D possibly corresponds to TRBD2 (7 bases). V lost 6 bases and J lost 4, with 19 bases in between. Germline loops: CDR1 MDHEN, CDR2 SYDVKM. The CDR3 contains 15 residues. This CDR3 is CASSPGAAGTYEQYF. The DNA for the CDR3 is TGTGCCAGCAGCCCAGGGGCAGCGGGGACATACGAGCAGTACTTC. Based on the CDR3 plus reference TRBV28 and TRBJ2-7, the full variable domain is DVKVTQSSRYLVKRTGEKVFLECVQDMDHENMFWYRQDPGLGLRLIYFSYDVKMKEKGDIPEGYSVSREKKERFSLILESASTNQTSMYLCASSPGAAGTYEQYFGPGTRLTVT.

CDR3 protein: CASSLGLAGASSYEQYF. The DNA of the CDR3 is TGTGCCAGCAGCTTGGGACTAGCGGGGGCAAGCTCCTACGAGCAGTACTTC. The chain links TRBV7-4 to TRBJ2-7, with 14 bases identical to TRBD2. This CDR3 is 17 amino acids long. V lost 3 bases, J lost 0 bases, and 4 bases stayed unmatched. Germline loops: CDR1 SGHVT, CDR2 SQSDAQ.

This sequence joins TRBV4-2 and TRBJ2-1; D is possibly TRBD2 (5 bases). This CDR3 region has 15 residues. The ends were cut back, 3 bases at V and 7 bases at J, with 16 bases in the middle. Germline V gene sequence: CDR1 LGHNA, CDR2 YNFKEQ. CDR3: CASSHSVRRGNEQFF. Written as DNA, the CDR3 is TGTGCCAGCAGCCATTCGGTTCGTCGGGGTAATGAGCAGTTCTTC.

This chain uses TRBV2 with TRBJ1-1; D is possibly TRBD1 (6 bases). The ends were cut back, 6 bases at V and 0 bases at J, with 11 bases in the middle. This CDR3 contains 14 residues. Germline V gene lookup returns CDR1 SNHLY and CDR2 FYNNEI. Here the CDR3 reads CASRAGQLNTEAFF. The CDR3 nucleotides are TGTGCCAGCAGGGCCGGACAGCTGAACACTGAAGCTTTCTTT.

This rearrangement joins TRBV9 to TRBJ2-2, with 8 bases identical to TRBD2. Germline CDR1 is SGDLS and CDR2 is YYNGEE. The length of the CDR3 is 15 residues. Trimming at V came to 2 bases and at J to 3 bases, leaving 3 bases not matched to a gene. The CDR3 is CASSVQLADTGELFF. The CDR3 nucleotides are TGTGCCAGCAGCGTCCAACTAGCGGACACCGGGGAGCTGTTTTTT.

This clone was counted only a few times. A junction end diverges from the germline sequence, so it may reflect a read error. J is TRBJ2-1 and V is TRBV7-9, with D maybe TRBD2 (6 bases). The CDR3 covers 16 residues. In germline, CDR1 is SEHNR, CDR2 FQNEAQ (reference sequence). CDR3 coding DNA: TGTTCCAGCACCCGAGGAATCTCTAGCGTCGTCTATGAGCAGTTCTTC. Protein product: CSSTRGISSVVYEQFF.